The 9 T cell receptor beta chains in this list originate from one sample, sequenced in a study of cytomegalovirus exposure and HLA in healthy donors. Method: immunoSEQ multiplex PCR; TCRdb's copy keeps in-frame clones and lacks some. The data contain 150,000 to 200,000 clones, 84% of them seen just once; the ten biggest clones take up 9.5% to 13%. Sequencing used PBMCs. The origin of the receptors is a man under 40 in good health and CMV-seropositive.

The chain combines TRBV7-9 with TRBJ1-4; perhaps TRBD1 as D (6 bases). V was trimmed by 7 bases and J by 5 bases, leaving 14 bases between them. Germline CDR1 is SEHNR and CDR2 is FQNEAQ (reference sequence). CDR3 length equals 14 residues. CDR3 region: CASTLDRSNEKLFF. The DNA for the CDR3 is TGTGCCAGCACCCTAGACAGGTCGAATGAAAAACTGTTTTTT.

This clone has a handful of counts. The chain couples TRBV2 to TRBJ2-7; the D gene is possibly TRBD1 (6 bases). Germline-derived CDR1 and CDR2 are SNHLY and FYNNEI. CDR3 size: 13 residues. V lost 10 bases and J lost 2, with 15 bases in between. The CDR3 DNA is TGTGCCACCTCAGACAGGTACCCCTACGAGCAGTACTTC. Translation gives CATSDRYPYEQYF. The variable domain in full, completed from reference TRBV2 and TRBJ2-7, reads EPEVTQTPSHQVTQMGQEVILRCVPISNHLYFYWYRQILGQKVEFLVSFYNNEISEKSEIFDDQFSVERPDGSNFTLKIRSTKLEDSAMYFCATSDRYPYEQYFGPGTRLTVT.

CDR3 amino acids: CASSADRKGYEQYF. The DNA for the CDR3 is TGTGCCAGCAGCGCGGACAGGAAGGGCTACGAGCAGTACTTC. The V and J genes are TRBV9 and TRBJ2-7; 7 bases align to TRBD1. Trimming removed 3 bases from V and 3 bases from J; junction bases left unmatched: 6. This CDR3 has 14 amino acids. The germline V gene has CDR1 SGDLS and CDR2 YYNGEE.

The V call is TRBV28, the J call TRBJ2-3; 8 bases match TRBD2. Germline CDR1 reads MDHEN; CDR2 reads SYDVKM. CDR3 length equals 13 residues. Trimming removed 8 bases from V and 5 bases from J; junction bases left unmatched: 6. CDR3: CASARGGQDTQYF. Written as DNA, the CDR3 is TGTGCCAGCGCCCGGGGGGGCCAAGATACGCAGTATTTT.

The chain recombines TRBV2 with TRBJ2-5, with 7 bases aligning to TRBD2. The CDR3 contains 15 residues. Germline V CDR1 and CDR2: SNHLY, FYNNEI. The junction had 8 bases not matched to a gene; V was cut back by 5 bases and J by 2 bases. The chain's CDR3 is CASSYLGGSQETQYF. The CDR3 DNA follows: TGTGCCAGCAGTTACCTAGGCGGGAGTCAAGAGACCCAGTACTTC.

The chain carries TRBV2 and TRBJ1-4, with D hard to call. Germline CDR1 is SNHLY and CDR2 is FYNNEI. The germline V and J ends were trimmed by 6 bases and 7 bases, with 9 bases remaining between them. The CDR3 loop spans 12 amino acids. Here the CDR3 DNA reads TGTGCCAGCAGCCTCGTATCTGAAAAACTGTTTTTT. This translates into CASSLVSEKLFF.

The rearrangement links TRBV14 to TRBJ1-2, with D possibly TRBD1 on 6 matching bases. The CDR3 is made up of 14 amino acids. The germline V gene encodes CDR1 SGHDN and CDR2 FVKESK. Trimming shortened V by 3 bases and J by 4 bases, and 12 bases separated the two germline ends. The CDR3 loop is CASSHVDSAYGYTF. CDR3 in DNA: TGTGCCAGCAGCCACGTGGACAGCGCCTATGGCTACACCTTC.

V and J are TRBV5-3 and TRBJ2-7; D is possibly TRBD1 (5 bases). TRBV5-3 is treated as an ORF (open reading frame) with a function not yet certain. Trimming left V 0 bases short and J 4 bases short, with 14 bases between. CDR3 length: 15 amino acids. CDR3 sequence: CARSLGPGIEYEQYF. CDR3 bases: TGTGCCAGAAGCTTGGGTCCAGGGATCGAGTACGAGCAGTACTTC.

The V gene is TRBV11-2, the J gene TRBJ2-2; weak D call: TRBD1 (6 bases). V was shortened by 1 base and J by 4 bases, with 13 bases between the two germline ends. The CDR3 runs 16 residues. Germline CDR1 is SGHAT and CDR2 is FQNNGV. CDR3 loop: CASSLAAGVATGELFF. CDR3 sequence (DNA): TGTGCCAGCAGCTTAGCGGCAGGGGTGGCCACCGGGGAGCTGTTTTTT.